Below are 28 T cell receptor beta chains sequenced from a single sample in a study of shared T cell receptors in the human thymus. Measured with immunoSEQ multiplex PCR; TCRdb has only the in-frame clones, and not every one. The sample shows approximately 760,000 clones, 80% to 90% of them seen only once. The same data also went into a second study, on human thymus T cells.

Sequences were obtained from thymocytes. The source is a girl in the first two years of life with a congenital heart defect.

The chain links TRBV4-1 to TRBJ2-7, with 9 nucleotides matching TRBD1. This CDR3 has 18 amino acids. V was clipped by 2 bases and J by 5 bases; unmatched bases: 16. Germline loops: CDR1 MGHRA, CDR2 YSYEKL. CDR3 loop: CASSQLPPGQGIFDEQYF. CDR3 bases: TGCGCCAGCAGCCAATTACCCCCGGGACAGGGTATTTTCGACGAGCAGTACTTC.

V and J are TRBV28 and TRBJ2-6, with 7 bases matching TRBD2. Germline CDR1 is MDHEN and CDR2 is SYDVKM. CDR3 length equals 16 residues. V dropped 10 bases and J dropped 4; count of bases not matched to a gene: 13. The DNA of the CDR3 is TGTGCCATACGGGGAGGGAATCCCTCGGGGGCCAACGTCCTGACTTTC. Its translation: CAIRGGNPSGANVLTF.

The chain links TRBV25-1 to TRBJ2-5, with 10 bases aligning to TRBD2. This CDR3 contains 16 residues. Germline V gene sequence: CDR1 MGHDK, CDR2 SYGVNS. Trimming took 1 base from V and 3 from J; bases not matched to a gene: 5. CDR3 sequence (DNA): TGTGCCAGCAGTGAATGTACGGGGACTAGCGAAGAGACCCAGTACTTC. Protein: CASSECTGTSEETQYF.

This chain joins TRBV7-6 and TRBJ2-7; 8 bases are shared with TRBD2. Looked up from germline, CDR1 is SGHVS and CDR2 is FNYEAQ. V was clipped by 1 base and J by 0 bases; unmatched bases: 5. CDR3 length: 16 amino acids. The CDR3 sequence: CASSLGKAGGSYEQYF. The CDR3 nucleotides read TGTGCCAGCAGCTTAGGGAAGGCGGGGGGCTCCTACGAGCAGTACTTC.

In its sample, this clone was seen once. The rearrangement links TRBV28 to TRBJ1-1; the D is unclear. The CDR3 is made up of 14 amino acids. CDR1 MDHEN and CDR2 SYDVKM come from the germline V gene. The ends were cut back, 7 bases at V and 7 bases at J, with 19 bases in the middle. The CDR3 DNA is TGTGCCAGCACGCAGGCGGGGAGACCTATTGAAGCTTTCTTT. Translating it yields CASTQAGRPIEAFF.

To note about this clone: At the DNA level, this CDR3 is encoded by other sequences in the same sample as well. The chain links TRBV9 to TRBJ2-3; 11 bases match TRBD2. The length of the CDR3 is 16 residues. V was clipped by 1 base and J by 0 bases; unmatched bases: 1. Per the germline V gene, CDR1 is SGDLS and CDR2 is YYNGEE. CDR3 DNA: TGTGCCAGCAGCGTACTAGCGGGGGGTAGCACAGATACGCAGTATTTT. Amino acid sequence: CASSVLAGGSTDTQYF.

The chain carries TRBV19 and TRBJ1-2; 7 bases are shared with TRBD1. There are 17 residues in the CDR3. Germline values: CDR1 LNHDA, CDR2 SQIVND (reference sequence). Trimming removed 2 bases from V and 1 base from J; junction bases left unmatched: 10. The chain's CDR3 is CASSIPQTGPNNYGYTF. DNA for the CDR3: TGTGCCAGTAGTATACCCCAGACAGGGCCTAATAACTATGGCTACACCTTC.

The table lists this clone with a few counts. The chain carries TRBV5-4 and TRBJ1-1, with 7 positions matching TRBD1. With V trimmed by 5 bases and J by 1 base, 5 bases remained unmatched. The CDR3 is 14 amino acids. Germline V gene data show CDR1 as SGHNT and CDR2 as YYREEE (reference sequence). CDR3 DNA sequence: TGTGCCAGCAGATTAGGACAGGCGAACACTGAAGCTTTCTTT. It specifies CASRLGQANTEAFF.

The chain combines TRBV9 with TRBJ2-3; D gene uncertain. Germline V lookup: CDR1 SGDLS, CDR2 YYNGEE. Trimming took 0 bases from V and 6 from J, leaving 5 bases between them. CDR3 length: 12 residues. CDR3 in amino acids: CASSVALDTQYF. The CDR3 nucleotides read TGTGCCAGCAGCGTAGCTCTGGATACGCAGTATTTT. Together with reference TRBV9 and TRBJ2-3, the CDR3 gives the full variable domain: DSGVTQTPKHLITATGQRVTLRCSPRSGDLSVYWYQQSLDQGLQFLIQYYNGEERAKGNILERFSAQQFPDLHSELNLSSLELGDSALYFCASSVALDTQYFGPGTRLTVL.

The genes are TRBV7-2 and TRBJ1-5; TRBD1 matches 7 bases. The CDR3 is 16 amino acids. The germline V gene encodes CDR1 SGHTA and CDR2 FQGNSA. The V and J ends lost 2 bases and 3 bases, in that order; junction bases with no gene match: 7. The CDR3 loop is CASSLTGDVINQPQHF. For the CDR3, the DNA is TGTGCCAGCAGCTTAACAGGGGATGTGATCAATCAGCCCCAGCATTTT.

The chain has TRBV4-1 and TRBJ1-5, with no clear D. From germline, CDR1 is MGHRA and CDR2 YSYEKL. This CDR3 is built from 15 residues. V was clipped by 0 bases and J by 5 bases, with 11 bases between them. CDR3 coding DNA: TGCGCCAGCAGCCAAGATTTTCAACACCATCAGCCCCAGCATTTT. Its translation is CASSQDFQHHQPQHF.

This clone is a singleton in its sample. J is TRBJ1-1 and V is TRBV11-2; 8 nucleotides align to TRBD1. The germline V gene has CDR1 SGHAT and CDR2 FQNNGV. The length of the CDR3 is 19 residues. The ends lost 0 bases at V and 3 bases at J; junction bases unmatched: 15. The CDR3 nucleotides are TGTGCCAGCAGCTTAGATCTGAGACGGACAGGGAGGTCGGACACTGAAGCTTTCTTT. This translates into CASSLDLRRTGRSDTEAFF.

The rearrangement joins TRBV2 to TRBJ2-7, with 9 bases lining up with TRBD1. Germline loops: CDR1 SNHLY, CDR2 FYNNEI. V lost 6 bases and J lost 6; bases outside the gene matches: 9. This CDR3 spans 14 amino acids. For the CDR3, the DNA is TGTGCCAGCAGGGGGGGCCGGGACAGGGCCGAGCAGTACTTC. It encodes CASRGGRDRAEQYF.

This sequence joins TRBV6-1 and TRBJ1-2; D call uncertain. Germline V gives CDR1 MNHNS, CDR2 SASEGT. The CDR3 length is 17 residues. Trimming left V 2 bases short and J 5 bases short, with 21 bases between. The CDR3 here is CASSELERSGSRYGYTF. The CDR3 nucleotides read TGTGCCAGCAGTGAACTTGAACGGTCGGGTTCCCGATATGGCTACACCTTC.

V and J are TRBV9 and TRBJ1-2; tentatively, D is TRBD1 (6 bases). Trimming shortened V by 3 bases and J by 4 bases, and 7 bases separated the two germline ends. Per the germline V gene, CDR1 is SGDLS and CDR2 is YYNGEE. The CDR3 has 12 amino acids. The CDR3 nucleotides are TGTGCCAGCAGCGCACAGGGCTATGGCTACACCTTC. Translating it yields CASSAQGYGYTF.

The chain is built from TRBV15 and TRBJ2-3; D unclear. This CDR3 is built from 14 residues. CDR1 is LNHNV and CDR2 is YYDKDF in the germline V gene (reference sequence). The ends were cut back, 1 base at V and 0 bases at J, with 5 bases in the middle. CDR3: CATSRGASTDTQYF. The DNA for the CDR3 is TGTGCCACCAGCAGAGGGGCTAGCACAGATACGCAGTATTTT.

The chain uses TRBV18 and TRBJ2-3, with 11 nucleotides matching TRBD2. The CDR3 is 16 amino acids. In germline, CDR1 is KGHSH, CDR2 LQKENI. V gave up 4 bases and J gave up 3 bases; unmatched junction bases: 6. The CDR3 DNA is TGTGCCAGCTCACGGAGTGGGACTAGCGGAACAGATACGCAGTATTTT. It is translated as CASSRSGTSGTDTQYF.

The chain carries TRBV29-1 and TRBJ2-7; 11 positions agree with TRBD1. Germline trimming cut 5 bases from V and 6 bases from J; bases unmatched to any gene: 6. The CDR3 loop spans 13 amino acids. The germline CDR1 and CDR2 sequences are SQVTM and ANQGSEA. In DNA, the CDR3 is TGCAGCGTTCTTCGGGACAGGGGGGCCGAGCAGTACTTC. This sequence encodes CSVLRDRGAEQYF.

V usage is TRBV7-9 and J usage is TRBJ1-1, with TRBD1 matching 8 bases. CDR1 SEHNR and CDR2 FQNEAQ come from the germline V gene (reference sequence). The CDR3 covers 13 residues. Losses at the gene ends were 5 bases for V and 3 bases for J; bases not matched to a gene: 2. In DNA form, the CDR3 reads TGTGCCAGCAGCAACAGGGGGGACACTGAAGCTTTCTTT. It specifies CASSNRGDTEAFF.

This chain connects TRBV27 to TRBJ2-3; tentative D call: TRBD1 (7 bases). Germline loops: CDR1 MNHEY, CDR2 SMNVEV (reference sequence). The V gene lost 3 bases and the J gene lost 1 base, with 14 bases spanning the gap. The CDR3 covers 16 residues. The CDR3 sequence: CASSFWRGPGTDTQYF. The CDR3 bases are TGTGCCAGCAGTTTTTGGAGGGGGCCGGGCACAGATACGCAGTATTTT.

The rearrangement links TRBV7-2 to TRBJ2-3, with TRBD2 identical over 10 bases. The CDR3 contains 17 residues. The germline V gene encodes CDR1 SGHTA and CDR2 FQGNSA. V lost 5 bases to trimming and J lost 1 base; unmatched junction nucleotides: 9. Here the CDR3 reads CASSRGTSVWGTDTQYF. CDR3 in DNA: TGTGCCAGCAGCCGTGGGACTAGCGTTTGGGGCACAGATACGCAGTATTTT.

The chain is built from TRBV29-1 and TRBJ2-6; D perhaps matches TRBD1 (6 bases). Germline V gene data show CDR1 as SQVTM and CDR2 as ANQGSEA. Trimming left V 6 bases short and J 4 bases short, with 13 bases between. This CDR3 contains 14 residues. The CDR3 loop is CSVGTGPGANVLTF. DNA of the CDR3: TGCAGCGTCGGTACAGGGCCCGGGGCCAACGTCCTGACTTTC.

The V call is TRBV6-5, the J call TRBJ2-1; D possibly corresponds to TRBD1 (6 bases). The CDR3 loop spans 15 amino acids. The V and J ends lost 8 bases and 3 bases respectively, with 17 bases between them. Germline V gene sequence: CDR1 MNHEY, CDR2 SVGAGI. DNA for the CDR3: TGTGCCAGCTGTCCCCGGGACAAATTCTACAATGAGCAGTTCTTC. Its translation: CASCPRDKFYNEQFF.

Remarks on this clone: The same CDR3 also results from other DNA sequences found in this sample. The chain employs TRBV18 and TRBJ1-2, with TRBD1 matching 9 bases. V shed 3 bases and J 4 bases; nucleotides not matched to a gene: 0. This CDR3 region has 13 residues. CDR1 is KGHSH, CDR2 LQKENI, per germline. Here the CDR3 reads CASSPDRGYGYTF. For the CDR3, the DNA is TGTGCCAGCTCACCGGACAGGGGCTATGGCTACACCTTC.

The chain recombines TRBV15 with TRBJ1-6; D gene unclear. V was shortened by 2 bases and J by 0 bases, with 14 bases between the two germline ends. Germline CDR1 is LNHNV and CDR2 is YYDKDF (reference sequence). The CDR3 covers 18 residues. The CDR3 sequence is CATSRQELTSSYNSPLHF. As DNA, the CDR3 is TGTGCCACCAGCAGACAGGAACTTACAAGCTCCTATAATTCACCCCTCCACTTT.

The V and J genes are TRBV6-6 and TRBJ2-5; 7 nucleotides line up with TRBD1. V lost 6 bases and J lost 2; bases outside the gene matches: 6. CDR3 length: 14 amino acids. In germline, CDR1 is MNHNY, CDR2 SVGAGI (reference sequence). CDR3 sequence (DNA): TGTGCCAGCAGCACTAGACAGGGTCAAGAGACCCAGTACTTC. As protein: CASSTRQGQETQYF.

The chain links TRBV19 to TRBJ2-5; D may be TRBD2 (5 bases). Germline V CDR1 and CDR2: LNHDA, SQIVND (reference sequence). CDR3 length equals 13 residues. V dropped 3 bases and J dropped 2 bases, with 7 bases sitting between them. The CDR3 DNA follows: TGTGCCAGTAGTATTCCGGGGCAAGAGACCCAGTACTTC. Translation gives CASSIPGQETQYF. Complete variable domain (other parts from reference TRBV19 and TRBJ2-5): DGGITQSPKYLFRKEGQNVTLSCEQNLNHDAMYWYRQDPGQGLRLIYYSQIVNDFQKGDIAEGYSVSREKKESFPLTVTSAQKNPTAFYLCASSIPGQETQYFGPGTRLLVL.

As DNA, the CDR3 is TGTGCCAGCTCACCACCCCAGGCGGGGAGCGGGTGCGAGCAGTACTTC. Amino acid sequence: CASSPPQAGSGCEQYF. The chain joins TRBV18 to TRBJ2-7, with D possibly matching TRBD2 (6 bases). Germline V gene data show CDR1 as KGHSH and CDR2 as LQKENI. This CDR3 spans 16 amino acids. Trimming stripped 0 bases from V and 6 bases from J, with 18 bases between.